The T cell receptor beta chain under discussion was sequenced for a study of OX40 agonist ivuxolimab in advanced cancers. Study details: Patients received ivuxolimab, an intravenous treatment, every 2 weeks at 0.01 to 10 mg/kg. A partial response was reached by three patients: one with hepatocellular carcinoma and two with cutaneous melanoma. Study results and limitations: Certain nonresponding patients likewise had low normalized T-cell clonal expansion. The study found that CD8+ T cells averaged more expanded clones than CD4+.

In regard to this clone: The target antigen is unknown.

TCRdb keeps only in-frame clones here, not all; method: immunoSEQ multiplex PCR. The sample holds approximately 50,000 clones, roughly three quarters seen once. The sequence was collected from an adult with an advanced solid tumor such as melanoma, head and neck, liver or kidney cancer. The material was CD4+ or CD8+ T cells sorted from blood, obtained in a trial of the OX40 agonist ivuxolimab.

The CDR3 reads CASSQDRRPAKNIQYF. Here the CDR3 DNA reads TGTGCCAGCAGCCAAGATAGGCGACCAGCCAAAAACATTCAGTACTTC. This chain joins TRBV14 and TRBJ2-4; D gene uncertain. CDR1 and CDR2 from the germline V gene are SGHDN and FVKESK. V dropped 0 bases and J dropped 0 bases, with 9 bases sitting between them. CDR3 length equals 16 residues.